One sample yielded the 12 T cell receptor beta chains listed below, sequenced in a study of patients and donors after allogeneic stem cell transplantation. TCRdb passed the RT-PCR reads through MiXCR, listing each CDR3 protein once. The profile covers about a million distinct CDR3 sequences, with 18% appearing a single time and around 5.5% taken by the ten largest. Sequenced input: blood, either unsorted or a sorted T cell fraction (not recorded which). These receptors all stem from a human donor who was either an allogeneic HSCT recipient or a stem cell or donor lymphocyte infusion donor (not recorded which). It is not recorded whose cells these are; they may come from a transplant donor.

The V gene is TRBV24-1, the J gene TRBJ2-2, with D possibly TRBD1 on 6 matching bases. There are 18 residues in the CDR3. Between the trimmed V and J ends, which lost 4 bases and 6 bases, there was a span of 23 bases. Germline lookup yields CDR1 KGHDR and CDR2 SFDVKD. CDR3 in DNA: TGTGCCACCAGTGACCTACCGTGGACAGCGACGGACGCCGGGGAGCTGTTTTTT. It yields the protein CATSDLPWTATDAGELFF.

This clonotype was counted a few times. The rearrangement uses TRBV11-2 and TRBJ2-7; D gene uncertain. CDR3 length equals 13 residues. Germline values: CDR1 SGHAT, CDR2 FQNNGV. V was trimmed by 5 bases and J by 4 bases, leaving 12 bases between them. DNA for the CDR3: TGTGCCAGCAGCCCGATGCAGGAGTACGAGCAGTACTTC. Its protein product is CASSPMQEYEQYF.

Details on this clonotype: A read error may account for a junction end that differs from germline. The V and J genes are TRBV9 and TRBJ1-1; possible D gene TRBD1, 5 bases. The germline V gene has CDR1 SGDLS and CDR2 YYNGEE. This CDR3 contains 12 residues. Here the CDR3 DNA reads TGTGCCAGCAGCCTAGATGGGGGGGAAAAGTGGTTT. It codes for CASSLDGGEKWF.

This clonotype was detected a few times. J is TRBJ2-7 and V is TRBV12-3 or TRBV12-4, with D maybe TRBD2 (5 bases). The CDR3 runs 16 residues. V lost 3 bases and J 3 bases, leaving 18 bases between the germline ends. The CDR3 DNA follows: TGTGCCAGCAGTTTTGGAAACGGGGTGAATTACTACGAGCAGTACTTC. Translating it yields CASSFGNGVNYYEQYF.

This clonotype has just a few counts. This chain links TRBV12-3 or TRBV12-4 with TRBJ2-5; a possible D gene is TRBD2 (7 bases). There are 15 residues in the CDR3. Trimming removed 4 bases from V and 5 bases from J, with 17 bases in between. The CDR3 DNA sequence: TGTGCCAGCAGTTCCCCCGGGGCGGGGGCTGAGACCCAGTACTTC. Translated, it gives CASSSPGAGAETQYF.

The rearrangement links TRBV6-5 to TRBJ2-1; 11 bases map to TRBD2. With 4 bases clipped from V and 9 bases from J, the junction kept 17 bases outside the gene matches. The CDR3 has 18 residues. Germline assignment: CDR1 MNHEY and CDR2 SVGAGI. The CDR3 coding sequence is TGTGCCAGCAGTTCTACAATTCTAGCGGGAGGTAAACCGGGTGAGCAGTTCTTC. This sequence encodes CASSSTILAGGKPGEQFF.

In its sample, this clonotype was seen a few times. The CDR3 DNA follows: TGTGCCAGCAGTCCCATAGCGGGAAGCGCCTACAATGAGCAGTTCTTC. Translation gives CASSPIAGSAYNEQFF. This chain links TRBV27 with TRBJ2-1, with 8 bases that match TRBD2. The germline V gene encodes CDR1 MNHEY and CDR2 SMNVEV (reference sequence). This CDR3 region has 16 residues. J lost 2 bases, V lost 5 bases, and 8 bases had no gene match.

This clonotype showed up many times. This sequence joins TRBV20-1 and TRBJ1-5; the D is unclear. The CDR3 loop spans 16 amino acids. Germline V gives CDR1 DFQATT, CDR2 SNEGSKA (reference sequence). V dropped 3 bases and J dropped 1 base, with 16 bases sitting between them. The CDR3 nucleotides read TGCAGTGCTAGGTATACGGGCCCGGTGAGCAATCAGCCCCAGCATTTT. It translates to CSARYTGPVSNQPQHF.

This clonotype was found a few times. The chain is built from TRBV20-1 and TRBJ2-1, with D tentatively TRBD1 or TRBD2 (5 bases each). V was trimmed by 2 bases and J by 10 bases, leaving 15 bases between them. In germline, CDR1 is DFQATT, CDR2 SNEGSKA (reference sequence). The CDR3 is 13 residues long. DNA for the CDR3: TGCAGTGCTAGAACGCTAGGGACCCGAGAGCAGTTCTTC. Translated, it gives CSARTLGTREQFF.

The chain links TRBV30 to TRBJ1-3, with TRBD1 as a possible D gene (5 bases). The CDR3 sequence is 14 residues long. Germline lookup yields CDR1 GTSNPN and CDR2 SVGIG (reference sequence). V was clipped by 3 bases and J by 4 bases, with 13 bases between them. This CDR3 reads CAWRPGRRGNTIYF. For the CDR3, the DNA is TGTGCCTGGAGACCGGGACGACGAGGAAACACCATATATTTT.

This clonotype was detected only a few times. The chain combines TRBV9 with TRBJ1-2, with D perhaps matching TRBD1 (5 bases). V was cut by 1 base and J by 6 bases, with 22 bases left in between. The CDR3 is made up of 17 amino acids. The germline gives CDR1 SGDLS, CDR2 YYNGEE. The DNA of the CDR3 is TGTGCCAGCAGCGTACGGTCCGTCGCAGGGAGGGGAGATGGCTACACCTTC. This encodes CASSVRSVAGRGDGYTF.

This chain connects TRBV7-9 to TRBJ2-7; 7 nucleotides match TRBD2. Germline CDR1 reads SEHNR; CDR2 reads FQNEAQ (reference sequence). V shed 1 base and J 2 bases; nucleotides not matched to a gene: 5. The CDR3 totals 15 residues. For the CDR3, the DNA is TGTGCCAGCAGCTTAGTCCCTAGCGGCACCTACGAGCAGTACTTC. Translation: CASSLVPSGTYEQYF.